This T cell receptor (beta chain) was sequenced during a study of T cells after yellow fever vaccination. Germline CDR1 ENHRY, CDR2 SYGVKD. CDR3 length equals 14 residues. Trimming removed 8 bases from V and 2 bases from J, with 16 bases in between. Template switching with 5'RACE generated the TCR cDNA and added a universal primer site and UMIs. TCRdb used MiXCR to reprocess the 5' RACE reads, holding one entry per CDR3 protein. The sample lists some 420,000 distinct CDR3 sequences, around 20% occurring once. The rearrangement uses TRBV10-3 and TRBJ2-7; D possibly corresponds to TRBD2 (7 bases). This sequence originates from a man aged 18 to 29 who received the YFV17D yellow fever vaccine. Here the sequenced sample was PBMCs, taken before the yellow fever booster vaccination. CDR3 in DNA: TGTGCCATCCGAAAGGCGGGGGCCGCCTACGAGCAGTACTTC. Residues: CAIRKAGAAYEQYF.